Listed here are 14 T cell receptor beta chains from one sample, sequenced in a study of cytomegalovirus exposure and HLA in healthy donors. Primers for the PCR totalled 60 Vbeta and 13 Jbeta. Clones were read by immunoSEQ multiplex PCR, and TCRdb kept only the in-frame ones, dropping some. The sample has fewer than 150,000 clones; about 74% are singletons. Sequenced material: PBMCs. These TCRs come from a middle-aged man in good health and CMV-seronegative.

The chain combines TRBV5-1 with TRBJ1-4; 9 bases fit TRBD1. This CDR3 is built from 18 residues. V shed 4 bases and J 4 bases; nucleotides not matched to a gene: 14. Per the germline V gene, CDR1 is SGHRS and CDR2 is YFSETQ. Here the CDR3 reads CASSRGQGSQEVNEKLFF. CDR3 in DNA: TGCGCCAGCAGCCGCGGACAGGGGAGTCAAGAGGTTAATGAAAAACTGTTTTTT.

CDR3 nucleotide sequence: TGTGCCAGCTCTCAAAGCCTGGATGAAAAACTGTTTTTT. Its protein product is CASSQSLDEKLFF. The rearrangement joins TRBV18 to TRBJ1-4; unclear D gene. Per the germline V gene, CDR1 is KGHSH and CDR2 is LQKENI. V lost 6 bases and J lost 6, with 11 bases in between. The CDR3 has 13 residues.

This clone has a handful of counts. The rearrangement uses TRBV4-1 and TRBJ1-1; 11 nucleotides agree with TRBD1. The germline gives CDR1 MGHRA, CDR2 YSYEKL. The ends lost 3 bases at V and 4 bases at J; junction bases unmatched: 4. The CDR3 is 15 residues long. In DNA form, the CDR3 reads TGCGCCAGCAGCCACGGCGGGACAGGGGGCACTGAAGCTTTCTTT. It encodes CASSHGGTGGTEAFF.

This chain joins TRBV5-6 and TRBJ1-4; maybe TRBD1 (6 bases). The CDR3 is made up of 12 amino acids. Germline V lookup: CDR1 SGHDT, CDR2 YYEEEE. The V end lost 2 bases, the J end lost 10 bases, and 9 bases lay between the germline ends. CDR3: CASSFRGGKLFF. DNA of the CDR3: TGTGCCAGCAGCTTCAGGGGTGGAAAACTGTTTTTT.

As DNA, the CDR3 is TGTGCCAGCAGCCGTGCTCGGTTCGGGGAGCTGTTTTTT. Translated, it gives CASSRARFGELFF. The chain is built from TRBV14 and TRBJ2-2; D is uncertain. Trimming pared 4 bases from V and 7 bases from J, leaving 10 bases between. This CDR3 has 13 residues. Germline values: CDR1 SGHDN, CDR2 FVKESK. Variable domain in full (rest from reference TRBV14 and TRBJ2-2): EAGVTQFPSHSVIEKGQTVTLRCDPISGHDNLYWYRRVMGKEIKFLLHFVKESKQDESGMPNNRFLAERTGGTYSTLKVQPAELEDSGVYFCASSRARFGELFFGEGSRLTVL.

The chain is built from TRBV7-9 and TRBJ1-4; 7 positions match TRBD1. Germline lookup yields CDR1 SEHNR and CDR2 FQNEAQ (reference sequence). V lost 5 bases to trimming and J lost 7 bases; unmatched junction nucleotides: 13. The CDR3 consists of 16 residues. CDR3 bases: TGTGCCAGCAGCCCGCCGGGACAGTCGGTTGGTGAAAAACTGTTTTTT. Encoded protein: CASSPPGQSVGEKLFF.

This clone was seen just once. V and J are TRBV6-6 and TRBJ1-4, with a possible D match to TRBD1 (5 bases). V was pared by 4 bases and J by 8 bases, with 8 bases between. CDR3 length: 12 amino acids. Per germline, CDR1 MNHNY and CDR2 SVGAGI (reference sequence). The CDR3 nucleotides read TGTGCCAGCAGTTGGGGCCGCGAAAAACTGTTTTTT. It codes for CASSWGREKLFF.

The V and J genes are TRBV7-3 and TRBJ2-1; weak D call: TRBD1 (6 bases). Germline V lookup: CDR1 SGHTA, CDR2 FQGTGA. Trimming removed 6 bases at V and 10 bases at J, with 16 bases between. The CDR3 has 13 amino acids. The CDR3 spells CASRSGAGVEQFF. In nucleotides, the CDR3 is TGTGCCAGCAGATCCGGAGCAGGGGTGGAGCAGTTCTTC.

The genes are TRBV2 and TRBJ1-4; 9 bases match TRBD1. V was pared by 8 bases and J by 6 bases, with 7 bases of the junction left unmatched. The V gene's germline CDR1 is SNHLY and CDR2 FYNNEI. This CDR3 is built from 14 residues. The CDR3 nucleotides read TGTGCCAGCGGAGACGGACAGGGGTATGAAAAACTGTTTTTT. It specifies CASGDGQGYEKLFF.

V gene TRBV5-1 combines with J gene TRBJ2-5; 7 positions match TRBD1. Per germline, CDR1 SGHRS and CDR2 YFSETQ. There are 14 residues in the CDR3. V was clipped by 4 bases and J by 5 bases; unmatched bases: 8. The CDR3 sequence: CASSGVTGQETQYF. In DNA, the CDR3 is TGCGCCAGCAGCGGGGTAACGGGACAGGAGACCCAGTACTTC.

The chain joins TRBV6-5 to TRBJ1-4; TRBD1 might be the D (6 bases). The V end was cut by 6 bases, the J end by 6 bases, with 14 bases between. Germline V CDR1 and CDR2: MNHEY, SVGAGI. The CDR3 sequence is 14 residues long. The CDR3 spells CASRSGTTDEKLFF. CDR3 DNA sequence: TGTGCCAGCAGATCCGGGACAACGGATGAAAAACTGTTTTTT.

This clone was observed a handful of times. The rearrangement uses TRBV6-1 and TRBJ1-5; perhaps TRBD1 as D (6 bases). The CDR3 length is 14 residues. Trimming left V 8 bases short and J 2 bases short, with 13 bases between. Germline CDR1 is MNHNS and CDR2 is SASEGT. In nucleotides, the CDR3 is TGTGCCAGCGTCTCAGGGGCGGGCAATCAGCCCCAGCATTTT. Protein: CASVSGAGNQPQHF.

The chain joins TRBV9 to TRBJ2-3, with TRBD2 matching over 9 bases. CDR1 and CDR2 from the germline V gene are SGDLS and YYNGEE. The CDR3 extends over 14 amino acids. Germline trimming cut 7 bases from V and 6 bases from J; bases unmatched to any gene: 9. The CDR3 DNA follows: TGTGCCAGCGCCTCGGGACTAGCTTTCGATACGCAGTATTTT. Translating it yields CASASGLAFDTQYF.

This sequence joins TRBV7-3 and TRBJ2-1; TRBD1 aligns across 7 bases. V shed 5 bases, J shed 6 bases, and the junction held 4 bases outside the gene matches. CDR1 is SGHTA and CDR2 is FQGTGA in the germline V gene. This CDR3 has 13 residues. The CDR3 protein is CASSPGTANEQFF. Here the CDR3 DNA reads TGTGCCAGCAGCCCGGGGACAGCCAATGAGCAGTTCTTC.